Listed below are T cell receptor beta chains from one sample, sequenced in a study of T cells after yellow fever vaccination. TCRdb fed the 5' RACE reads into MiXCR, producing one record per CDR3 protein. Of about 170,000 distinct CDR3 sequences listed, approximately 10% were seen once; the top ten hold 30% to 45%. This sample comprised CD8+ T cells sorted from PBMCs, obtained 15 days after the yellow fever booster vaccination. The receptor set was obtained from a man between 18 and 35 years old who received the YFV17D yellow fever vaccine. The CDR3 runs from the conserved cysteine through the conserved F or W. The D gene is left open where the match is weak. A row's size may be missing; if present it is once, few, many or a size class.

v_call	clone_size	j_call	d_call	cdr3_nt	cdr3_aa
TRBV7-9	.	TRBJ2-5	.	TGTGCCAGCAGCTTAGGGGAGAGAATTCTTGCAGAGACCCAGTACTTC	CASSLGERILAETQYF
TRBV19	.	TRBJ2-5	TRBD1	TGTGCCAGTAGTACCATCGACAGGGCAGTGGAGACCCAGTACTTC	CASSTIDRAVETQYF
TRBV7-9	many	TRBJ2-1	.	TGTGCCAGCAGCTTAGACTACCCCCTCAATGAGCAGTTCTTC	CASSLDYPLNEQFF
TRBV29-1	few	TRBJ2-2	.	TGCAGCGTTGGCGGTCTGCTCACCGGGGAGCTGTTTTTT	CSVGGLLTGELFF
TRBV7-8	.	TRBJ2-2	TRBD2	TGTGCCAGTTCCGAAAGCGGGGGGACTCCGGCCGGGGAGCTGTTTTTT	CASSESGGTPAGELFF
TRBV5-1	.	TRBJ2-4	.	TGCGCCAGCAGCTCAGCGGAGAAGACACTAGCCAAAAACATTCAGTACTTC	CASSSAEKTLAKNIQYF
TRBV27	.	TRBJ2-5	.	TGTGCCAGCAGAGCACCCAGGGGTTCTCAGACCCAGTACTTC	CASRAPRGSQTQYF
TRBV7-2	.	TRBJ2-3	.	TGTGCCAGCAGCTTATCGGGGAAATCTTACACAGATACGCAGTATTTT	CASSLSGKSYTDTQYF
TRBV29-1	.	TRBJ1-2	TRBD1	TGCAGCGTTGAAGCTCGACAGGGGACTAACTATGGCTACACCTTC	CSVEARQGTNYGYTF
TRBV7-9	.	TRBJ2-7	.	TGTGCCAGCAGCTTTGAGGCCTACCACGAGCAGTACTTC	CASSFEAYHEQYF
TRBV20-1	.	TRBJ2-7	.	TGCAGTGTGAAAGAGGGGGACTCCTACGAGCAGTACTTC	CSVKEGDSYEQYF
TRBV27	few	TRBJ2-4	.	TGTGCCAGCAGTTTTGCCAGGGGGGGGAAAAACATTCAGTACTTC	CASSFARGGKNIQYF
TRBV9	few	TRBJ2-1	.	TGTGCCAGCAGCTTAGGGGAGGGGGCCTCGTACAATGAGCAGTTCTTC	CASSLGEGASYNEQFF
TRBV29-1	few	TRBJ2-5	.	TGCAGCGCCCACTCACACGAGACCCAGTACTTC	CSAHSHETQYF
TRBV12-3/TRBV12-4	many	TRBJ2-1	.	TGTGCCAGCAGTTCCGAGACGGACTACAATGAGCAGTTCTTC	CASSSETDYNEQFF
TRBV6-2/TRBV6-3	.	TRBJ1-2	.	TGTGCCAGCAGTTCCGAGAGGGTACGCTATGGCTACACCTTC	CASSSERVRYGYTF
TRBV27	few	TRBJ1-1	.	TGTGCCAGCAGTTTAGCCAGGCCCATGAACACTGAAGCTTTCTTT	CASSLARPMNTEAFF
TRBV5-1	many	TRBJ2-5	TRBD1	TGCGCCAGCAGCTTCGGGACAGGGCTTGAATCGGAGACCCAGTACTTC	CASSFGTGLESETQYF
TRBV20-1	many	TRBJ2-5	.	TGCAGTGCTAGGTTGTCGTGGAGACAAGAGACCCAGTACTTC	CSARLSWRQETQYF
TRBV7-9	few	TRBJ1-1	TRBD1	TGTGCCAGCAGTACGCAAGGGGGCACGGGCACTGAAGCTTTCTTT	CASSTQGGTGTEAFF
TRBV7-9	.	TRBJ1-5	.	TGTGCCAGCACCTTTCCGGCCGAAACGGAGGATAGCAATCAGCCCCAGCATTTT	CASTFPAETEDSNQPQHF
TRBV6-5	.	TRBJ2-3	.	TGTGCCAGTACTATGGTGGTTGGGGGCACAGATACGCAGTATTTT	CASTMVVGGTDTQYF
TRBV19	many	TRBJ2-1	.	TGTGCCAGTAGTAGGCTCGGAGCGAGCCCCTACAATGAGCAGTTCTTC	CASSRLGASPYNEQFF
TRBV7-2	.	TRBJ2-7	.	TGTGCCAGCAGCTTGGGGGTCCTCGAGCAGTACTTC	CASSLGVLEQYF
TRBV7-9	few	TRBJ1-2	.	TGTGCCAGCAGCCCAAACACAGTCTATGGCTACACCTTC	CASSPNTVYGYTF
TRBV4-1	.	TRBJ1-3	TRBD1	TGCGCCAGCAGCCAAGATGCGGTCCCGACAGGGATTGGAAACACCATATATTTT	CASSQDAVPTGIGNTIYF
TRBV19	.	TRBJ2-1	TRBD2	TGTGCCAGTAGTGTGCCGGGGGGGGGCACAAGTGAGCAGTTCTTC	CASSVPGGGTSEQFF
TRBV12-3/TRBV12-4	.	TRBJ1-4	.	TGTGCCAGCAGTTTATTGGGTCAGGGGCAGGCTAATGAAAAACTGTTTTTT	CASSLLGQGQANEKLFF
TRBV6-2/TRBV6-3	few	TRBJ2-1	.	TGTGCCAGCAGCCACAGGGTAGGAGACAATGAGCAGTTCTTC	CASSHRVGDNEQFF
TRBV4-3	few	TRBJ2-5	.	TGCGCCAGCAGCCCGAAAAGTGGGGGGGCCTCTGAGACCCAGTACTTC	CASSPKSGGASETQYF
TRBV7-9	few	TRBJ1-5	.	TGTGCCAGCAGCTTAAGAGAAGAGTCAGGGGAATGGCCCCAGCATTTT	CASSLREESGEWPQHF
TRBV12-3/TRBV12-4	.	TRBJ1-5	.	TGTGCCAGCACCACGACAGGAGAGGGGTATCAGCCCCAGCATTTT	CASTTTGEGYQPQHF